This record covers a single T cell receptor beta chain. The antigen remains unidentified. According to the study, TCR beta libraries were built with iRepertoire HTBI primers and CDR3-region Arm-PCR. TCRdb itself ran the multiplex PCR reads through MiXCR, one entry per CDR3 protein. The sample carries 400,000 or so distinct CDR3 sequences, 20% to 25% recorded once. The germline CDR1 and CDR2 sequences are SQVTM and ANQGSEA. CDR3 size: 13 residues. V was pared by 3 bases and J by 5 bases, with 13 bases between. The data originate from a study of regulatory T cells in long-lasting Graves disease. Study-level results: It was possible that the small sample size reduced accuracy.

Stated time point: persistent/refractory GD, antithyroid drugs over 5 years with positive TRAb. PBMCs were the source of the RNA used for TCR sequencing. Each of the patients was recruited from an endocrinology department situated in Xi'an, China. The specimen was peripheral blood mononuclear cells (PBMCs), collected when the disease was refractory, from a patient treated with antithyroid drugs. The TCR comes from a female donor with Graves disease. The rearrangement joins TRBV29-1 to TRBJ1-2, with D perhaps TRBD1 (6 bases). CDR3 region: CSVDAQGRYGYTF. The CDR3 DNA sequence: TGCAGCGTTGATGCACAGGGAAGATATGGCTACACCTTC.